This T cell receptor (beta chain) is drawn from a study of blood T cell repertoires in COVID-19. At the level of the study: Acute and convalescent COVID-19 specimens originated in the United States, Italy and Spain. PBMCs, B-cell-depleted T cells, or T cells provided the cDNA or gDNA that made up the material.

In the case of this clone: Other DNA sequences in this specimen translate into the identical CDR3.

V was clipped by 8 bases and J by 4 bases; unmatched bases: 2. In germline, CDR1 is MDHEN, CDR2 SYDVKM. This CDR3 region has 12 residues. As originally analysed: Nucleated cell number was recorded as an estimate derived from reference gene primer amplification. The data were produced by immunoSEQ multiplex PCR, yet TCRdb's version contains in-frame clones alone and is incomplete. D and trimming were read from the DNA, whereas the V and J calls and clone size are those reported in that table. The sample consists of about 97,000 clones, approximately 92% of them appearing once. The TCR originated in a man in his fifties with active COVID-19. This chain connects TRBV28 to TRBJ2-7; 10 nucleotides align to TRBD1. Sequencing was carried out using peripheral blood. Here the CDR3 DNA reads TGTGCCAGCCGGGACAGGGGTTACGAGCAGTACTTC. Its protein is CASRDRGYEQYF.